A single TCR beta chain is shown here with its context. What antigen it recognizes has not been identified. No quality values exist for individual bases; no much larger clone is one base distant. The immunoSEQ Assay, a bias-controlled multiplex PCR, was used to amplify TCRbeta CDR3 regions from genomic DNA. The paper's data handling went like this. The number of nucleated cells in each sample was estimated from the amplification of reference gene primers within the assay. Sequence reads were collapsed and filtered to measure the absolute abundance of every unique TCRbeta CDR3 rearrangement. For each sample, productive Simpson clonality was calculated by taking the square root of Simpson's diversity index across productive rearrangements. TCRdb mirrors the immuneACCESS table, restricted to in-frame sequences. Some clones are absent from its copies; in checked studies, under half trace to an unresolved V gene, and the reason for the others is unknown. For V, J and clone size, that table is used; D and trimming come from the DNA. Across this sample there are just under 350,000 clones, with approximately 91% seen only once. Approximately 7.4% of the sample comes from the top ten.

This specimen comes from a study of blood T cell repertoires in COVID-19 (dated by TCRdb to about 2020). About the study as a whole: The collaborator samples originated in the United States, Italy and Spain and spanned the acute and convalescent phases of COVID-19. Subjects who had been exposed to COVID-19, were actively infected with it, or had recovered from it provided the deeply sampled blood TCRbeta repertoires that made up the dataset. Where available, HLA class I and class II types were taken from metadata supplied by the sample provider and were not determined by assay-based typing. Sample metadata almost always included a de-identified subject ID, COVID-19 status, age in years and sex. A freely available public database, intended as a resource for researchers studying the immune response to SARS-CoV-2, is where the repertoires were released. The material from the prospective study consisted of cDNA or gDNA derived from T cells, B-cell-depleted T cells, or PBMCs. The samples were drawn from two sources: the first 160 participants of the ongoing ImmuneRACE study, and 1,254 subjects contributed by 6 global collaborators. The study at large found these results: Clinical and demographic metadata were provided uncurated, with the amount varying by source and participant.

Trimming at the junction amounts to 3 bases on V and 4 bases on J, and the germline ends lie 9 bases apart. The CDR3 runs 13 residues from the cysteine to the phenylalanine. Left in the record is the CDR3 DNA by itself, 39 bases read in frame from the first base. CDR1 and CDR2 are read off the germline V gene as SQVTM and ANQGSEA. In Seattle, one collaborating source enrolled patients while the infection was active and tracked those patients longitudinally over the course of disease. Collaborating institutions collected whole blood in K2EDTA tubes following their own protocols. Collaborator samples were shipped for TCRbeta analysis as frozen whole blood, isolated PBMCs, or DNA extracted from either sample type.

The source of this sequence is a woman aged 70-85 years with COVID-19, enrolled during active disease. The chain joins TRBV29-1 to TRBJ1-4; the D gene lacks a confident call. The sequencing sample was made of peripheral blood. The DNA sequence follows: TGCAGCGTTGATAACAGCCATAATGAAAAACTGTTTTTT. Translated, this is CSVDNSHNEKLFF. With the rest looked up from the reference TRBV29-1 and TRBJ1-4 genes rather than sequenced, the full variable domain is SAVISQKPSRDICQRGTSLTIQCQVDSQVTMMFWYRQQPGQSLTLIATANQGSEATYESGFVIDKFPISRPNLTFSTLTVSNMSPEDSSIYLCSVDNSHNEKLFFGSGTQLSVL.